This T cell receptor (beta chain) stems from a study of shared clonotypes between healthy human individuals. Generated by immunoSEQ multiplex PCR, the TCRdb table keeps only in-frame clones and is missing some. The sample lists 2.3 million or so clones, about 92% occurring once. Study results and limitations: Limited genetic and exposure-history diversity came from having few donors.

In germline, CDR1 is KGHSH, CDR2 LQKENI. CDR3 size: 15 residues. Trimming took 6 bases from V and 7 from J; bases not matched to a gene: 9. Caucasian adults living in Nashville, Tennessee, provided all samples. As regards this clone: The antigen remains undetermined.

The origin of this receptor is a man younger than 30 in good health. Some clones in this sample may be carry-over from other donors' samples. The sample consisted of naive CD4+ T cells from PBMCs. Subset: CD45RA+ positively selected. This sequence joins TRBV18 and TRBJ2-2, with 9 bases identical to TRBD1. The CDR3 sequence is CASSPGTGSIGELFF. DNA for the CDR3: TGTGCCAGCTCGCCCGGGACAGGGTCGATCGGGGAGCTGTTTTTT.